This T cell receptor (beta chain) was recovered during a study of cytomegalovirus exposure and HLA in healthy donors. Primers: 60 Vbeta forward and 13 Jbeta reverse. The data were produced by immunoSEQ multiplex PCR, yet TCRdb's version contains in-frame clones alone and is incomplete. The repertoire holds roughly 180,000 clones, with about 85% as singletons. This sequence was found in a woman between 45 and 60 years old in good health and CMV-seropositive. The sequencing input was PBMCs.

In DNA, the CDR3 is TGTGCCAGCAGACAAACAGGGGGCGGTAATCAGCCCCAGCATTTT. It codes for CASRQTGGGNQPQHF. This chain links TRBV28 with TRBJ1-5; TRBD1 aligns across 9 bases. Germline assignment: CDR1 MDHEN and CDR2 SYDVKM. V shed 6 bases, J shed 4 bases, and the junction held 7 bases outside the gene matches. The length of the CDR3 is 15 residues. Full variable domain (remainder filled in from reference TRBV28 and TRBJ1-5): DVKVTQSSRYLVKRTGEKVFLECVQDMDHENMFWYRQDPGLGLRLIYFSYDVKMKEKGDIPEGYSVSREKKERFSLILESASTNQTSMYLCASRQTGGGNQPQHFGDGTRLSIL.